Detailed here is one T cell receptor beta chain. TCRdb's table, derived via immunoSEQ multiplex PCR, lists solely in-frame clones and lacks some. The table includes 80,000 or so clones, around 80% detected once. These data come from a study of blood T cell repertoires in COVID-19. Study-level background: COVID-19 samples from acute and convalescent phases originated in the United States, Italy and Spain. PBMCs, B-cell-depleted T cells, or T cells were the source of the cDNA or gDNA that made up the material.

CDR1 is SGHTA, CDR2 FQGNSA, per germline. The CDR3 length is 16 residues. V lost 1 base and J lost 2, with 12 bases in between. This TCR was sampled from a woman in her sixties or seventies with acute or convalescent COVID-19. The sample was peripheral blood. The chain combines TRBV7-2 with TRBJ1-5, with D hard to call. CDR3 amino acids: CASSLEGAVGNQPQHF. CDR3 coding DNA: TGTGCCAGCAGCTTAGAGGGAGCGGTGGGCAATCAGCCCCAGCATTTT. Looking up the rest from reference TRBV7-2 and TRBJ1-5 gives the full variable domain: GAGVSQSPSNKVTEKGKDVELRCDPISGHTALYWYRQSLGQGLEFLIYFQGNSAPDKSGLPSDRFSAERTGGSVSTLTIQRTQQEDSAVYLCASSLEGAVGNQPQHFGDGTRLSIL.